The 18 T cell receptor beta chains given below trace back to one sample, sequenced in a study of shared clonotypes between healthy human individuals (dated by TCRdb to 2018 to 2021). Receptors were amplified or captured by the immunoSEQ multiplex PCR assay. Imported from immuneACCESS, the table was reduced by TCRdb to in-frame sequences with V and J called. These copies leave out some clones; in studies compared against another copy, an unresolved V gene accounts for under half, and the cause of the remainder is not known. Across this sample there are more than 2,000,000 clones, with just over 90% seen only once. The ten top clones hold 0.14% of the sample. Sequencing was performed on naive CD4+ T cells sorted from blood. The cell subset or site label here, explained by the study, means: CD45RA+ positively selected. The receptor set was obtained from a man between 18 and 29 years old in good health.

The count of this clone is one. The sample holds other DNA sequences that translate to the same CDR3. The chain links TRBV5-1 to TRBJ2-5; D is uncertain. CDR3 size: 13 residues. V lost 0 bases and J 5 bases, leaving 8 bases between the germline ends. Germline values: CDR1 SGHRS, CDR2 YFSETQ. CDR3 amino acids: CASSLGGGETQYF. The CDR3 bases are TGCGCCAGCAGCTTGGGAGGTGGGGAGACCCAGTACTTC.

The J gene is TRBJ2-5, the V gene TRBV5-5; the D is unclear. The germline V gene encodes CDR1 SGHKS and CDR2 YYEKEE (reference sequence). The CDR3 extends over 14 amino acids. V lost 0 bases, J lost 0 bases, and 6 bases lay in between. The CDR3 region is CASSLAVHQETQYF. CDR3 coding DNA: TGTGCCAGCAGCTTGGCGGTACACCAAGAGACCCAGTACTTC.

With regard to this clone: The same CDR3 is also encoded by other DNA sequences in this sample. The V gene is TRBV7-9, the J gene TRBJ2-7; the match to TRBD2 covers 9 bases. V lost 6 bases and J lost 4; bases outside the gene matches: 7. Germline CDR1 and CDR2: SEHNR and FQNEAQ (reference sequence). This CDR3 comprises 14 residues. The CDR3 sequence: CASSSSGTSYEQYF. For the CDR3, the DNA is TGTGCCAGCAGTTCTAGCGGGACATCTTACGAGCAGTACTTC.

This clone was seen a handful of times. The J gene is TRBJ1-4, the V gene TRBV30; no reliable D call. Germline V gene data show CDR1 as GTSNPN and CDR2 as SVGIG (reference sequence). Trimming pared 2 bases from V and 5 bases from J, leaving 0 bases between. The CDR3 has 10 residues. CDR3 bases: TGTGCCTGGAGTAATGAAAAACTGTTTTTT. Its translation: CAWSNEKLFF.

This sequence joins TRBV19 and TRBJ2-5; possibly TRBD1 or TRBD2 for D (5 bases each). Per germline, CDR1 LNHDA and CDR2 SQIVND (reference sequence). V lost 6 bases to trimming and J lost 4 bases, with 21 bases between them. This CDR3 region has 16 residues. CDR3: CASRGPGTLGGETQYF. The CDR3 nucleotides read TGTGCCAGTAGAGGGCCCGGGACGCTAGGCGGAGAGACCCAGTACTTC.

The chain uses TRBV5-6 and TRBJ2-3, with TRBD1 matching over 7 bases. From germline, CDR1 is SGHDT and CDR2 YYEEEE. The CDR3 runs 15 residues. V shed 4 bases and J 2 bases; nucleotides not matched to a gene: 7. In nucleotides, the CDR3 is TGTGCCAGCAGCCCTTTAGGGGGCCCCACAGATACGCAGTATTTT. Protein product: CASSPLGGPTDTQYF.

The chain combines TRBV5-1 with TRBJ2-3; 8 bases line up with TRBD2. Germline CDR1 is SGHRS and CDR2 is YFSETQ. This CDR3 has 16 amino acids. The V and J ends lost 4 bases and 6 bases, in that order; junction bases with no gene match: 13. CDR3 residues: CASSRSPGLVPDTQYF. The CDR3 coding sequence is TGCGCCAGCAGCCGTTCCCCGGGACTAGTCCCCGATACGCAGTATTTT.

J is TRBJ1-2 and V is TRBV11-2; 7 bases match TRBD1. This CDR3 is built from 13 residues. Germline lookup yields CDR1 SGHAT and CDR2 FQNNGV. The trim removed 8 bases at V and 8 bases at J, leaving 11 bases unmatched. CDR3 sequence reads: CASGETGINGYTF. The CDR3 DNA follows: TGTGCCAGCGGGGAGACAGGGATTAACGGCTACACCTTC.

V is TRBV6-5 and J is TRBJ2-7; 12 nucleotides line up with TRBD1. The V gene's germline CDR1 is MNHEY and CDR2 SVGAGI. Trimming at V came to 4 bases and at J to 5 bases, leaving 6 bases not matched to a gene. The CDR3 extends over 15 amino acids. CDR3 amino acids: CASSSRDRGLNEQYF. The CDR3 bases are TGTGCCAGCAGTTCCCGGGACAGGGGGCTAAACGAGCAGTACTTC.

This clone was seen once. The rearrangement joins TRBV5-1 to TRBJ2-4; 7 nucleotides match TRBD2. V lost 0 bases to trimming and J lost 8 bases; unmatched junction nucleotides: 2. The CDR3 consists of 13 residues. Germline CDR1 and CDR2: SGHRS and YFSETQ. CDR3 region: CASSLAGGDIQYF. For the CDR3, the DNA is TGCGCCAGCAGCTTGGCGGGGGGTGACATTCAGTACTTC.

The chain joins TRBV7-2 to TRBJ1-5; the D is unclear. V lost 0 bases and J 7 bases, leaving 13 bases between the germline ends. Germline CDR1 SGHTA, CDR2 FQGNSA. This CDR3 contains 15 residues. This CDR3 reads CASSLALGGSQPQHF. For the CDR3, the DNA is TGTGCCAGCAGCTTAGCACTGGGAGGAAGCCAGCCCCAGCATTTT.

This chain joins TRBV30 and TRBJ2-7, with TRBD2 matching 10 bases. This CDR3 has 18 residues. The V gene's germline CDR1 is GTSNPN and CDR2 SVGIG (reference sequence). The V gene end was trimmed by 4 bases and the J gene end by 3 bases; junction bases not matched to a gene: 18. Here the CDR3 DNA reads TGTGCCTGGACTATTGGTGTTTTAGCGGGAGGCAGTCTCTACGAGCAGTACTTC. Protein product: CAWTIGVLAGGSLYEQYF.

V gene TRBV9 combines with J gene TRBJ2-7, with D hard to call. Germline lookup yields CDR1 SGDLS and CDR2 YYNGEE. The CDR3 is 12 residues long. The V end lost 0 bases, the J end lost 5 bases, and 6 bases lay between the germline ends. The CDR3 reads CASSVGWDEQYF. The CDR3, as DNA: TGTGCCAGCAGCGTAGGCTGGGACGAGCAGTACTTC.

This chain connects TRBV11-2 to TRBJ1-3, with D possibly being TRBD1 (5 bases). Trimming cost V 1 base and J 2 bases, with 15 bases left between them. Germline lookup yields CDR1 SGHAT and CDR2 FQNNGV. This CDR3 is built from 17 residues. CDR3: CASSLGVSRGAGNTIYF. The CDR3 DNA is TGTGCCAGCAGCTTAGGCGTTAGTCGGGGCGCTGGAAACACCATATATTTT. Supplemented by reference TRBV11-2 and TRBJ1-3, the full variable domain reads EAGVAQSPRYKIIEKRQSVAFWCNPISGHATLYWYQQILGQGPKLLIQFQNNGVVDDSQLPKDRFSAERLKGVDSTLKIQPAKLEDSAVYLCASSLGVSRGAGNTIYFGEGSWLTVV.

This chain uses TRBV9 with TRBJ2-2; the D call may be TRBD1 or TRBD2 (5 bases each). CDR1 and CDR2 (germline): SGDLS, YYNGEE. Trimming took off 6 bases at V and 4 bases at J, with 13 bases between the two ends. This CDR3 region has 14 residues. CDR3 in DNA: TGTGCCAGCACTACGGGACCGAGCACCGGGGAGCTGTTTTTT. It codes for CASTTGPSTGELFF.

This chain uses TRBV7-2 with TRBJ1-5; D gene ambiguous. This CDR3 contains 15 residues. V was clipped by 5 bases and J by 4 bases, with 15 bases between them. CDR1 is SGHTA, CDR2 FQGNSA, per germline. The CDR3 loop reads CASSVQRDFNQPQHF. DNA for the CDR3: TGTGCCAGCAGCGTCCAACGAGACTTTAATCAGCCCCAGCATTTT.

This chain joins TRBV19 and TRBJ2-3; D is uncertain. The V gene lost 5 bases and the J gene lost 0 bases, with 9 bases spanning the gap. The CDR3 consists of 14 residues. CDR1 and CDR2 from the germline V gene are LNHDA and SQIVND (reference sequence). CDR3 residues: CASSDRPSTDTQYF. In DNA, the CDR3 is TGTGCCAGTAGTGATAGACCTAGCACAGATACGCAGTATTTT.

The chain uses TRBV5-1 and TRBJ2-5; 9 nucleotides agree with TRBD2. V lost 0 bases to trimming and J lost 3 bases; unmatched junction nucleotides: 3. CDR3 length: 15 amino acids. Per the germline V gene, CDR1 is SGHRS and CDR2 is YFSETQ. CDR3 in amino acids: CASSLGLAVEETQYF. In DNA form, the CDR3 reads TGCGCCAGCAGCTTGGGACTAGCGGTTGAAGAGACCCAGTACTTC.